A single sample is the source of the 4 T cell receptor beta chains below, sequenced in a study of identical twins. One entry per CDR3 protein results from TCRdb running MiXCR on the 5' RACE reads. The repertoire holds some 710,000 distinct CDR3 sequences, 6% to 6.5% seen once, with 1.5% to 2% in the top ten. Material: naive T cells sorted from blood. The receptors come from a man between 18 and 29 years old in good health.

Many counts were recorded for this clonotype. The chain uses TRBV29-1 and TRBJ2-7, with 9 bases that match TRBD2. The CDR3 length is 18 residues. V shed 4 bases and J 2 bases; nucleotides not matched to a gene: 18. The germline gives CDR1 SQVTM, CDR2 ANQGSEA. CDR3 nucleotide sequence: TGCAGCGTTGGAGCCCACGCGGGAATAGCGGGAGTAGCCTACGAGCAGTACTTC. Its translation is CSVGAHAGIAGVAYEQYF.

This clonotype was seen at least ten times. The V gene is TRBV12-3 or TRBV12-4, the J gene TRBJ1-1; 7 bases are shared with TRBD1. This CDR3 has 15 residues. V gave up 6 bases and J gave up 4 bases; unmatched junction bases: 11. The CDR3 DNA reads as TGTGCCAGCAGCGCAAAAAAGACAGGGAGCACTGAAGCTTTCTTT. It translates to CASSAKKTGSTEAFF.

The genes are TRBV7-2 and TRBJ2-7; D is uncertain. V was pared by 3 bases and J by 2 bases, with 14 bases between. The CDR3 runs 15 residues. Germline assignment: CDR1 SGHTA and CDR2 FQGNSA. The CDR3 DNA follows: TGTGCCAGCAGCTTGTCAGGTTCCCACACCTACGAGCAGTACTTC. Translated, it gives CASSLSGSHTYEQYF.

This clonotype has a handful of counts. The chain links TRBV25-1 to TRBJ2-4; TRBD1 is a possible D gene (5 bases). V was cut by 4 bases and J by 9 bases, with 10 bases left in between. This CDR3 is 12 amino acids long. The V gene's germline CDR1 is MGHDK and CDR2 SYGVNS. CDR3 region: CASSGGLPIQYF. The CDR3 nucleotides are TGTGCCAGCAGTGGGGGCCTTCCCATTCAGTACTTC.